This T cell receptor (beta chain) derives from a study of shared clonotypes between healthy human individuals. Turning to this clone: Its antigen remains unidentified. Other nucleotide sequences in the sample specify the same CDR3.

HIV-negative, healthy adults without recent acute infections or vaccinations were the donors. Naive CD45RA+ and memory CD45RA-negative subsets were split from CD4+ cells. Study-wide points: Unshared clonotypes carried lower generation probabilities than those common to all four donors.

Replicate PCRs from sorted subsets contained approximately 200 ng DNA, which is around 29,000 T cell genomes. Assay: immunoSEQ multiplex PCR; the TCRdb copy retains only in-frame clones and omits some. The sample records millions of clones, about 92% being singletons. The origin of this receptor is a man aged 18-30 years in good health. Some clones in this sample may be carry-over from other donors' samples. Sequencing was carried out using naive CD4+ T cells from PBMCs. Subset of the sample: CD45RA+ positively selected.

This chain's CDR3 is CASRVTDTQYF. The CDR3 DNA sequence: TGTGCCAGCCGGGTCACAGATACGCAGTATTTT. This rearrangement joins TRBV28 to TRBJ2-3, with D uncertain. V dropped 8 bases and J dropped 2 bases, with 5 bases sitting between them. The CDR3 contains 11 residues. From germline, CDR1 is MDHEN and CDR2 SYDVKM.